This entry features one T cell receptor (beta chain) sequence. Its cognate antigen has yet to be identified. The sample holds no much larger clone one base away, and base qualities are not on file. CDR1 is given as MDHEN and CDR2 as SYDVKM, both from the germline V gene. Including the terminal cysteine and phenylalanine, the CDR3 comprises 15 residues. The read is trimmed to its CDR3 DNA, 45 bases read in frame from base 1. At the junction V is shortened by 5 bases and J by 5 bases, with 15 bases in between. This sample is drawn from a study of cytomegalovirus exposure and HLA in healthy donors (dated by TCRdb to about 2017). Some background on the complete study: According to an earlier analysis of around 600 of the donors, roughly 180 million T cells yielded 120 million or so unique TCR beta sequences and around 300 Gb of sequence data. Approximately 300 gigabases of sequencing data and around 80 million unique TCR sequences made up an early release that covered approximately 700 HLA-typed donors. Of the 398 genotyped donors, roughly 85% fell in the genetic ancestry cluster associated with self-reported Caucasian donors. The aim of the study was to test whether cataloging public T cell receptors could identify signatures of past pathogen exposure. The T cell repertoires of 666 subjects were profiled by immunosequencing and related to cytomegalovirus serostatus. Besides the first cohort of 666 subjects, a separate validation cohort made up of roughly 130 different subjects was used. High-throughput TCR immunosequencing, statistical association of individual TCRs with disease status, and machine learning were combined to predict cytomegalovirus infection status. A later analysis re-examined previously published TCR beta repertoires from several hundred donors and added high-resolution HLA genotyping to investigate patterns of TCR occurrence. In the later analysis, no new phenotypic data were used to find candidate immune exposures; instead, reliance was placed on TCR beta sequences and their occurrence across donors. In an earlier analysis of 587 of the donors, high-throughput TCR beta sequencing was used to judge whether each TCR beta V gene segment behaved as functional or pseudogenic. Donor age, sex, ethnicity and CMV serostatus were compiled alongside the repertoire data. In a later genetic analysis, genome-wide SNP genotypes for about 65% of the 666 donors were used, and that subset was treated as a discovery cohort. Every repertoire in the discovery cohort had been generated on one and the same sequencing platform. HLA typing covered class I and class II loci at four-digit resolution. Typing coverage differed by locus: A, B, C, DRB1 and DQB1 were typed in about 620-640 donors, DQA1 in roughly 510, DPA1 in 600 to 610, and DPB1 in about 450. Because of strong linkage in the cohort, roughly five DR-DQ haplotypes were treated as single units for association and clustering. Among about 360 genotyped donors of the cohort, an average of approximately 250,000 unique TCR beta nucleotide sequences were sequenced per donor, 15% to 20% of them non-productive.

Points the paper makes about the study in general: A few of the identified cytomegalovirus-associated TCR beta chains were confirmed in vitro to be specific for cytomegalovirus antigens. In an earlier analysis of fewer than 750 of the donors, most TCR beta V segments were observed in productive rearrangements about 87% or about 30% of the time, broadly matching IMGT annotations. A further reported finding was that TCR beta sequences accurately predicted the HLA-A and HLA-B alleles for most subjects in the first cohort. Across donors, most TCR sequences were observed very rarely, whereas some public TCRs were present in many individuals. Assigning TCR associations to individual alleles was difficult when HLA alleles, especially DR and DQ, strongly co-occurred. Cytomegalovirus status was reported to be diagnosed by the classifier with high specificity and sensitivity in both the original and validation cohorts. According to a later analysis, TCR association rates differed among HLA loci, with DRB1 alleles showing the most associated TCRs and HLA-C alleles showing the fewest. This cohort had only TCR beta chains sequenced, and the lack of alpha or paired-chain data limited which features could be detected. Immune exposure information for the cohort was limited to CMV serostatus. The authors suggested that the approach could potentially be extended to other disease states and immunological phenotypes. In a later analysis, several top co-occurrence clusters were reported to appear linked to parvovirus B19, influenza, CMV and Epstein-Barr virus. In a later analysis, over 15,000 TCR beta sequences were associated with specific HLA alleles at a false discovery rate of 0.05. A cluster of highly shared sequence variants was judged likely to represent a technical artifact of the sequencing pipeline. Because counts were too low, approximately 18 rarely observed V segments, including chromosome 9 orphons, were excluded from the earlier analysis of a few hundred of the donors. Because HLA typing was unavailable for some donors at each locus, only the typed subset was used in association tests. Presence/absence analyses assumed roughly uniform sequencing depth across donors, an assumption that may not hold. In a later analysis, HLA-associated TCR beta chains were found to be more clonally expanded and to have lower generation probabilities than equally common non-associated chains. In a later genetic analysis, fewer N-insertions in productive TCRs were reported among donors in an Asian-associated ancestry cluster than the roughly 670-donor mean. According to a later analysis, most CMV-associated TCR beta chains appeared to be HLA-restricted, and the HLA associations seemed to be driven largely by CMV exposure. In a later genetic analysis, a missense DCLRE1C variant was associated with V-gene and J-gene trimming of TCR beta chains, and the association was replicated in an independent cohort. Correlated functional status among segregating V segments might be attributable to linkage disequilibrium, but an unknown experimental factor could not be ruled out. Some IMGT-functional V segments, including TRBV6-2 and TRBV6-3, could not be distinguished by the 87-base-pair reads and were therefore excluded. The study listed 164 TCR beta chains as associated with cytomegalovirus.

The library was made by the immunoSEQ multiplex PCR assay. For the multiplex PCR, a mixture combining 60 forward primers for TCR Vbeta segments and 13 reverse primers for TCR Jbeta segments was used. Amplification of the CDR3 region of rearranged TCR beta genes was performed with a multiplex PCR assay on genomic DNA. On the Illumina HiSeq System, the amplified TCR beta libraries were sequenced as 87-base-pair reads. As for how the authors treated the data: Across the 670 or so repertoires, a later analysis counted 60 million to 90 million unique TCR beta chains, around 10 million of which were shared by at least two donors. A nearest-neighbor algorithm error-corrected the raw reads and collapsed the reads into unique sequences, merging closely related sequences to remove PCR and sequencing errors. V, D and J gene segments were assigned by aligning CDR3 sequences to IMGT reference sequences. For a sequence to be retained, at least a six-nucleotide match to both a V gene segment and a J gene segment was required. Rearrangements were called productive when the CDR3 lacked stop codons and stayed in frame with V and J; all others were non-productive. CDR3 was defined according to IMGT convention as the region running from the second conserved V-encoded cysteine to the conserved J-encoded phenylalanine. In an earlier analysis of just under 600 of the donors, sequences lacking an unambiguous match to a single V gene segment were excluded. An earlier analysis of a few hundred of the donors classified V segments as functional when productive rearrangements were above 56.7% and as segregating when the standard deviation between donors was above 5%. A statistical classification framework was built for diagnosing cytomegalovirus status from the catalog of TCR beta chain sequences. A later analysis assigned V and J genes by comparing TCR nucleotide sequences with IMGT/GENE-DB human TR gene sequences. The TCRdist pipeline was used in a later analysis to assign CDR3 sequences and most-parsimonious VDJ recombination scenarios. In a later analysis, every TCR beta chain was defined by the combination of its CDR3 amino acid sequence and its V-gene family, and reads without a unique V-gene family were dropped. As a way to deal with suspected cross-contamination and a sequencing artifact, a later analysis dropped approximately 570 nucleotide sequences that were highly shared and had low generation probability. For each public chain, a later analysis derived a clonal expansion index from normalized ranks of inferred template counts within each repertoire. In a later analysis, generation probabilities were computed with a VDJ recombination model fitted to out-of-frame rearrangements, and the resulting probabilities were checked against IGoR. In a later analysis, hypergeometric tests were used to score TCR-TCR, TCR-HLA and TCR-CMV co-occurrence, with a repertoire-size bias correction applied to TCR pairs. In a later analysis, false discovery rates were estimated by permuting HLA or CMV assignments 20 times. In a later analysis, co-occurring TCRs were grouped with DBSCAN, and TCRdist sequence similarity was added when clustering was performed within HLA-allele-positive subsets. Repertoires with fewer than 30,000 or more than 120,000 public chains, plus five repertoires with anomalous nucleotide sharing, were excluded from co-occurrence clustering. The immuneACCESS repertoire file appears here via TCRdb, limited to in-frame rearrangements. These files lack a portion of the clones; in checked studies, under half of the deficit traces to unresolved V genes, and the cause of the others is not known. V and J calls and clone size follow that table, whereas D and trimming were derived from the DNA. The table for this sample lists roughly 130,000 clones; approximately 8.7% of them were counted only once. The ten largest account for under 5.5% of the sample.

In total, roughly 710 healthy bone marrow donors made up the cohort. At the time of sampling, all cohort members were nominally healthy, though unrecorded immune exposures were likely present. The donor tested CMV seronegative and was one of the 352 seronegative cohort members. A peripheral blood sample was provided by each donor, and peripheral blood mononuclear cells were used for TCR beta sequencing. Genomic DNA extraction from the blood cell samples was performed with the Qiagen DNeasy Blood Extraction Kit. Sequencing was performed on PBMCs. Recombination joined TRBV28 with TRBJ1-4; a confident D gene designation cannot be given. The TCR originated in a middle-aged man in good health and CMV-seronegative. This receptor has the CDR3 CASSPGGKANEKLFF. The bases read TGTGCCAGCAGTCCCGGCGGGAAGGCGAATGAAAAACTGTTTTTT.